The rows below give T cell receptor beta chains drawn from one sample of a study of T cells after yellow fever vaccination. TCRdb re-derived calls from the 5' RACE reads in MiXCR, one entry per CDR3 protein. Of 250,000 to 300,000 distinct CDR3 sequences detected, 10% to 15% appear once; the ten largest clones hold roughly 0.5%. Sequencing was performed on CD4+ T cells sorted from PBMCs, taken 45 days after the yellow fever booster vaccination. The origin of the receptors is a man aged 25 to 40 who received the YFV17D yellow fever vaccine. Each CDR3 is given with its conserved first and last residue. The D gene is left open where the match is weak. Only some rows state a clone size, as once, few, many or a class for expanded clones.

TRBJ2-7,many,.,TRBV29-1,CSVLQNSYEQYF,TGCAGCGTTCTCCAGAATTCCTACGAGCAGTACTTC
TRBJ2-1,.,.,TRBV7-2,CASTPRDGSYNEQFF,TGTGCCAGCACCCCAAGGGATGGTAGCTACAATGAGCAGTTCTTC
TRBJ2-7,many,.,TRBV4-3,CASSQDVGTEQYF,TGCGCCAGCAGCCAAGATGTAGGGACCGAGCAGTACTTC
TRBJ2-1,.,TRBD2,TRBV20-1,CSAIGRLGREPHNEQFF,TGCAGTGCTATAGGTCGGCTTGGGCGGGAGCCCCACAATGAGCAGTTCTTC
TRBJ2-7,few,.,TRBV6-1,CASSRTAGSYEQYF,TGTGCCAGCAGTCGGACAGCCGGATCCTACGAGCAGTACTTC
TRBJ2-2,few,.,TRBV7-3,CASSPRQITGELFF,TGTGCCAGCAGCCCGCGACAAATCACCGGGGAGCTGTTTTTT
TRBJ2-7,.,.,TRBV10-2,CASSVDWEQYF,TGCGCCAGCAGTGTAGATTGGGAGCAGTACTTC
TRBJ2-7,.,.,TRBV7-2,CASRDVAYEQYF,TGTGCCAGCAGGGACGTGGCCTACGAGCAGTACTTC
TRBJ2-7,few,.,TRBV5-1,CASSLLPYEQYF,TGCGCCAGCAGCTTATTGCCCTACGAGCAGTACTTC
TRBJ2-2,.,TRBD2,TRBV10-3,CAISESLGRARTGELFF,TGTGCCATCAGTGAGTCTCTCGGGAGGGCCCGGACCGGGGAGCTGTTTTTT
TRBJ1-2,.,.,TRBV7-2,CASSQLLGPGYTF,TGTGCCAGCAGCCAGCTACTTGGTCCTGGCTACACCTTC
TRBJ2-2,few,.,TRBV20-1,CSASVPGRGTGELFF,TGCAGTGCTAGCGTACCGGGCCGGGGCACCGGGGAGCTGTTTTTT
TRBJ2-7,.,TRBD2,TRBV7-8,CASCETSGDTYEQYF,TGTGCCAGCTGCGAAACTAGCGGGGACACCTACGAGCAGTACTTC
TRBJ1-2,.,TRBD1,TRBV7-9,CASSSRGTEDYGYTF,TGTGCCAGCAGCTCAAGAGGGACAGAAGACTATGGCTACACCTTC
TRBJ2-3,.,.,TRBV20-1,CSARTGGVDTQYF,TGCAGTGCTAGAACTGGAGGCGTAGATACGCAGTATTTT
TRBJ2-1,few,TRBD1,TRBV9,CASSKDRGFGLEQFF,TGTGCCAGCAGCAAAGACAGGGGGTTCGGCTTGGAGCAGTTCTTC
TRBJ2-1,few,TRBD2,TRBV3-1,CASSQEVASGVYNEQFF,TGTGCCAGCAGCCAAGAGGTGGCTAGCGGGGTTTACAATGAGCAGTTCTTC
TRBJ2-3,few,TRBD2,TRBV29-1,CSAGLRGSSDTQYF,TGCAGCGCCGGTCTACGCGGGAGTAGCGATACGCAGTATTTT
TRBJ2-5,few,.,TRBV5-5,CASRSSWRPSETQYF,TGTGCCAGCAGATCCTCTTGGCGGCCATCCGAGACCCAGTACTTC
TRBJ1-2,few,TRBD1,TRBV12-3/TRBV12-4,CASRPTGGNGYTF,TGTGCCAGCAGGCCGACAGGGGGCAATGGCTACACCTTC
TRBJ1-4,.,.,TRBV29-1,CSVSARGNNEKLFF,TGCAGCGTTTCCGCCCGGGGCAATAATGAAAAACTGTTTTTT
TRBJ2-1,.,TRBD2,TRBV5-1,CASSRLAGGNEQFF,TGCGCCAGCAGCCGACTAGCGGGAGGCAATGAGCAGTTCTTC
TRBJ2-1,many,.,TRBV29-1,CSELGRYNEQFF,TGCAGCGAACTAGGTCGGTACAATGAGCAGTTCTTC